This TCR beta chain stems from a study of T cells after yellow fever vaccination. Whole-study findings and limits: Some clonotypes, a small share, were shared between CD4 and CD8 compartments.

TCRdb recomputed calls from the 5' RACE reads with MiXCR, one row per CDR3 protein. This sample has around 350,000 distinct CDR3 sequences, with approximately 5.7% found just once. This clonotype occurred many times. What it recognizes is unknown. The CDR3 runs to 13 residues. V was shortened by 7 bases and J by 2 bases, with 12 bases between the two germline ends. From germline, CDR1 is SQVTM and CDR2 ANQGSEA. The genes are TRBV29-1 and TRBJ2-1; unclear D gene. This TCR derives from a man aged 25-45 years who received the YFV17D yellow fever vaccine. This material consisted of PBMCs, taken 5 days after the yellow fever booster vaccination. The CDR3 loop is CSERDDPYNEQFF. CDR3 coding DNA: TGCAGCGAAAGAGACGACCCCTACAATGAGCAGTTCTTC.